Listed below are T cell receptor beta chains from one sample, sequenced in a study of neurological immune-mediated disorders. Each CDR3 protein is one row after TCRdb ran MiXCR on the 5' RACE reads. This table has more than 9,000 distinct CDR3 sequences, 20% to 25% appearing once. The sequenced material came from CD8+ T cells from blood. These TCRs come from an older woman with HTLV-1-associated myelopathy (HAM/TSP). CDR3s include the opening cysteine and the closing phenylalanine or tryptophan. The D gene is left open where the match is weak. The size of a clone is reported for some rows only, either as once, few or many, or as a class for expanded clones.

TRBV20-1	many	TRBJ2-7	TRBD1	14	TGCAGTGCTAGGGGGGACAGGGAGCTTGACGAGCAGTACTTC	CSARGDRELDEQYF
TRBV30	few	TRBJ1-1	TRBD1	14	TGTGCCTGGAGTGTCATAGGGGGCTACACTGAAGCTTTCTTT	CAWSVIGGYTEAFF
TRBV6-6	many	TRBJ2-3	.	15	TGTGCCAGCAGTTACTCGGCGGAAAGCACAGATACGCAGTATTTT	CASSYSAESTDTQYF
TRBV12-3/TRBV12-4	.	TRBJ1-5	TRBD1	17	TGTGCCAGCAGTTTAGGGGCCGGGACAGGGAACAATCAGCCCCAGCATTTT	CASSLGAGTGNNQPQHF
TRBV5-1	many	TRBJ2-1	TRBD1	15	TGCGCCAGCAGCCAAAGACGGACAGGGCTGCATGAGCAGTTCTTC	CASSQRRTGLHEQFF
TRBV7-9	many	TRBJ2-1	TRBD2	15	TGTGCCAGCAGTGCGGGGGGGAGATCGAGCAATGAGCAGTTCTTC	CASSAGGRSSNEQFF
TRBV4-2	many	TRBJ2-7	.	16	TGTGCCAGCAGCCAAACTTCCCCAACCGGTGGGTACGAGCAGTACTTC	CASSQTSPTGGYEQYF
TRBV5-1	many	TRBJ2-1	TRBD2	15	TGCGCCAGCAGCTTGGTAAGCGGGGGGGCTCAGGAGCAGTTCTTC	CASSLVSGGAQEQFF
TRBV30	many	TRBJ1-1	.	13	TGTGCCTGGAATGCGGGGGCTCGCACTGAAGCTTTCTTT	CAWNAGARTEAFF
TRBV5-1	many	TRBJ1-1	.	15	TGCGCCAGCACCCTTAACGGGAACATGAACACTGAAGCTTTCTTT	CASTLNGNMNTEAFF
TRBV2	many	TRBJ2-7	.	15	TGTGCCAGCGGCAGTTTGTTCTCCCCACTCTCCGAGCAGTACTTC	CASGSLFSPLSEQYF
TRBV25-1	many	TRBJ2-5	.	11	TGTGCCAGCAGTGCCGGTGAGACCCAGTACTTC	CASSAGETQYF
TRBV5-1	.	TRBJ1-4	.	13	TGCGCCAGCAGCGCCTATCTGAGTGAAAAACTGTTTTTT	CASSAYLSEKLFF
TRBV20-1	many	TRBJ1-4	TRBD1	19	TGCAGTGCTTCCTTTTCGGGACAGGGAGGACCAACAACTAATGAAAAACTGTTTTTT	CSASFSGQGGPTTNEKLFF
TRBV5-1	many	TRBJ1-1	TRBD1	16	TGCGCCAGCAGCAGAACGGGACAGGGGGTGAACACTGAAGCTTTCTTT	CASSRTGQGVNTEAFF